This entry concerns a single T cell receptor (beta chain). Its antigen is unknown. The record originates from a study of early T cells in non-severe SARS-CoV-2 infection. Across the whole study: Sequencing was performed on bulk RNA from unsorted whole blood, leaving chains unpaired.

Study-level points and caveats: Reliance on VDJdb matching favored anti-spike CD8 responses; private and CD4 specificities were missed.

As part of library construction, unique molecular identifiers were attached to individual cDNA molecules. Each CDR3 protein gets one entry after TCRdb re-called the 5' RACE reads with MiXCR. The sample carries tens of thousands of distinct CDR3 sequences, 16% recorded once. The TCR sequence derives from an adult who was a healthcare worker with PCR-confirmed SARS-CoV-2 infection or an uninfected control (not recorded which). Sequenced material: whole blood, taken at baseline.

DNA of the CDR3: TGTGCCAGCAGTTTCCGGGCCCCGGGGACCCAGTACTTC. This gives the protein CASSFRAPGTQYF. This sequence joins TRBV12-3 or TRBV12-4 and TRBJ2-5; D uncertain. The CDR3 consists of 13 residues. The V end lost 3 bases, the J end lost 7 bases, and 12 bases lay between the germline ends.